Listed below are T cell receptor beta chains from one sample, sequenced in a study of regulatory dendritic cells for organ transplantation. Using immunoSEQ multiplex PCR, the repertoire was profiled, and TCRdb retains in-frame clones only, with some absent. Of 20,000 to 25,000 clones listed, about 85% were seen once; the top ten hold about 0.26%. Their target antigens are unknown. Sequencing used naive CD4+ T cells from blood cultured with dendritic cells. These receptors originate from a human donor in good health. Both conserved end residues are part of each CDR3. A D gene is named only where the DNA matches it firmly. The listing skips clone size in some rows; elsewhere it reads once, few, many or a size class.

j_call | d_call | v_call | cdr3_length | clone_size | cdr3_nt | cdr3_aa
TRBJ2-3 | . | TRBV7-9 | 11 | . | TGTGCCAGCAGCTCCTCATTAGCGGCCGATTTT | CASSSSLAADF
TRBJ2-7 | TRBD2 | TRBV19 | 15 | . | TGTGCCAGTAAGCCCCGCGGGGGTATTCTCTACGAGCAGTACTTC | CASKPRGGILYEQYF
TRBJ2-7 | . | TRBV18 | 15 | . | TGTGCCAGCTCACCAAATTTACAGGGCGGCGACGAGCAGTACTTC | CASSPNLQGGDEQYF
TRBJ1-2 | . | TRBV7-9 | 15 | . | TGTGCCAGCAGCCTTAGTCTTGTCTCGGTTCTTGGCTACACCTTC | CASSLSLVSVLGYTF
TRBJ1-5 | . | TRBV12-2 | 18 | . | TGTGCAAGTCGCTTAGCGGATTTGGACAGAGAAACTCATCAGCCCCAGCATTTT | CASRLADLDRETHQPQHF
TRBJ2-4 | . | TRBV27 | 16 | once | TGTGCCAGCAGTTCCCTAGACAGAATGGCCAAAAACATTCAGTACTTC | CASSSLDRMAKNIQYF
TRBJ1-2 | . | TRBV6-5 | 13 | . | TGTGCCATCTCCCGGACGGAGAACTATGGCTACACCTTC | CAISRTENYGYTF
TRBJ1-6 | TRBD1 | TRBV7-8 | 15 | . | TGTGCCAGCAGCCGAACCGACAGGGTGTCATCACCCCTCCACTTT | CASSRTDRVSSPLHF
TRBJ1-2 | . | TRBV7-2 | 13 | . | TGTGCCAGCAGCTTAGGAACCCGTCACGGCTACACCTTC | CASSLGTRHGYTF
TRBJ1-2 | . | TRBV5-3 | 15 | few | TGTGCCAGAAGCTTCTCCAGCGCTAAGCGCTATGGCTACACCTTC | CARSFSSAKRYGYTF
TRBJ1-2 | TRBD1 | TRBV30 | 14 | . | TGTGCCTGGAGCCCCGACAGGGGATACTATGGCTACACCTTC | CAWSPDRGYYGYTF
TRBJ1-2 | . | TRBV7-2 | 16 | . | TGTGCCAGCAGCTTAGCGCTTCACCAAACGAGGCGCGGCTACACCTTC | CASSLALHQTRRGYTF
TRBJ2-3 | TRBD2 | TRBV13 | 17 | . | TGTGCCAGCAGCCTCAGACTAGCGGGAGTTAGCACAGATACGCAGTATTTT | CASSLRLAGVSTDTQYF
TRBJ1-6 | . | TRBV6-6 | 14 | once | TGTGCCAGCAGTTATAGTCAGTTTAATTCACCCCTCCACTTT | CASSYSQFNSPLHF
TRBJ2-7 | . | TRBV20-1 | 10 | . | TGCAGTGCTAGGATCTACGAGCAGTACTTC | CSARIYEQYF
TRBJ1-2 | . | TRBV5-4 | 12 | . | TGTGCCAGCAGCTCCATCCTATGGGGCTACACCTTC | CASSSILWGYTF
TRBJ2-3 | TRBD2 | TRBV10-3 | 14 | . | TGTGCCATCAGTGAAGCCTGGGGGGGGGATACGCAGTATTTT | CAISEAWGGDTQYF
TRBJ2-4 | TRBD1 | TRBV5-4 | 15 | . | TGTGCCAGCAGCTTGGGGGGACAGACCCGAAACATTCAGTACTTC | CASSLGGQTRNIQYF
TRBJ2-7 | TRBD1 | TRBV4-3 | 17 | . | TGCGCCAGCAGCCAAAAACTAGGACAGGCTCAAACGGGCGAGCAGTACTTC | CASSQKLGQAQTGEQYF
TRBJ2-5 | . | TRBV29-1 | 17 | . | TGCAGCGTTGGTGGAGGCAACGAGGCAATCGTGCAAGAGACCCAGTACTTC | CSVGGGNEAIVQETQYF
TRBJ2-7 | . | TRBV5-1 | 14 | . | TGCGCCAGCAGCTTGGAAGTCAGCTCCTACGAGCAGTACTTC | CASSLEVSSYEQYF
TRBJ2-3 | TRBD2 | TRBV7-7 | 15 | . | TGTGCTAGCGCTCAGGCGGGGGGGAACACAGATACGCAGTATTTT | CASAQAGGNTDTQYF
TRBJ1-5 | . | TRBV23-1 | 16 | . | TGCGCCACTACCCTGACGGCGGGGGGCCTCTGTCAGCCCCAGCATTTT | CATTLTAGGLCQPQHF
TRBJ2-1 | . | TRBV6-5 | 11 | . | TGTGCCAGCAGTTACCGGTCTGAGCAGTTCTTC | CASSYRSEQFF
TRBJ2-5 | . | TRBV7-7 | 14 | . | TGTGCTAGCAGCTTATACAGGGAGGTAGAGACCCAGTACTTC | CASSLYREVETQYF
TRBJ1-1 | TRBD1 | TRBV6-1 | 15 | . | TGTGCCAGCAGTGGACAGACAGGGGCGAACACTGAAGCTTTCTTT | CASSGQTGANTEAFF
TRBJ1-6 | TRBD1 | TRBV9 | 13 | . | TGTGCCAGCACGGAGACAGGGGGACCACCCCTCCACTTT | CASTETGGPPLHF
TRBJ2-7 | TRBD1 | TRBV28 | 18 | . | TGTGCCAGCAGTTTGGGCGGACAGGGAAATACCCCCCTATCCGAGCAGTACTTC | CASSLGGQGNTPLSEQYF
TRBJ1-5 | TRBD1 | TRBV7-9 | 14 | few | TGTGCCAGCAGCTTTGAGGGGGCACGGCAGCCCCAGCATTTT | CASSFEGARQPQHF
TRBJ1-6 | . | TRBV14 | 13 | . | TGTGCCAGCAGCCAAGACAGGCCCCCACCCCTCCACTTT | CASSQDRPPPLHF
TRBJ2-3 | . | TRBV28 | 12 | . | TGTGCACTAGGCGGGCCCACAGATACGCAGTATTTT | CALGGPTDTQYF
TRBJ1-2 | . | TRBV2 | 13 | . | TGTGCCACCCGTGTAGGGAAAGGATATGGCTACACCTTC | CATRVGKGYGYTF
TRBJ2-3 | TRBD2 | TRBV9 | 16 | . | TGTGCCAGCAGCTTCAGCGGGGGGGCTGCTACAGATACGCAGTATTTT | CASSFSGGAATDTQYF
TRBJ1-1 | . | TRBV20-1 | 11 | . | TGCAGTGCTCCGAAGGCGGCTGAAGCTTTCTTT | CSAPKAAEAFF
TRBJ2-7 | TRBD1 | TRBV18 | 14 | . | TGTGCCAGCTCCCGGGACAGGGTATCAGACGAGCAGTACTTC | CASSRDRVSDEQYF
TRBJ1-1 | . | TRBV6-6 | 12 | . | TGTGCCAGCACCCGAGAGAACACTGAAGCTTTCTTT | CASTRENTEAFF
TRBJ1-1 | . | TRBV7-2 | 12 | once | TGTGCCAGCAGCTTAATGAACACTGAAGCTTTCTTT | CASSLMNTEAFF
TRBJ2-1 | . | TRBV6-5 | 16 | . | TGTGCCAGCAGTTACTCCGGAGGGGGGGGATCGCCCTCGCTGTTCTTC | CASSYSGGGGSPSLFF
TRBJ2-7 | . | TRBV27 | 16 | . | TGTGCCAGCAGTTTACTGACGGGAAAGAGCTCCTACGAGCAGTACTTC | CASSLLTGKSSYEQYF
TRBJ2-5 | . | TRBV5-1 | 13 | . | TGCGCCAGCAGCCGACAGGACCAAGAGACCCAGTACTTC | CASSRQDQETQYF
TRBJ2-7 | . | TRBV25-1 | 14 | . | TGTGCCAGCAGTGGTCGGGGGGCCTCCTACGAGCAGTACTTC | CASSGRGASYEQYF
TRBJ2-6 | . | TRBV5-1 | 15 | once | TGCGCCAGCAGCGGAACAGGGTATGGGGCCAACGTCCTGACTTTC | CASSGTGYGANVLTF
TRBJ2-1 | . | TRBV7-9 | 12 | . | TGTGCCAGCAGCTTGACTCCCAATGAGCAGTTCTTC | CASSLTPNEQFF
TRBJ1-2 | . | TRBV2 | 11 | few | TGTGCCAGCAGTGGTCCGGATGGCTACACCTTC | CASSGPDGYTF
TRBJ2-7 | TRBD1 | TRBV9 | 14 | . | TGTGCCAGCAGCGCCGGGACAGGGGCCCGCGAGCAGTACTTC | CASSAGTGAREQYF
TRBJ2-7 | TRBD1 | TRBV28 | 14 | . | TGTGCCAGCAGTTTGGCAGGGGGTTCCTACGAGCAGTACTTC | CASSLAGGSYEQYF